This T cell receptor beta chain was recovered during a study of blood T cell repertoires in COVID-19. Study details: PBMCs, B-cell-depleted T cells, or T cells were the source of the cDNA or gDNA that made up the material.

Germline V gene sequence: CDR1 SEHNR, CDR2 FQNEAQ (reference sequence). CDR3 length equals 16 residues. The V and J ends lost 2 bases and 1 base respectively, with 14 bases between them. The Seattle patients, enrolled during active infection, were followed longitudinally. Authors' analysis steps: By means of reference gene primer amplification, nucleated cell counts were estimated. Profiled with immunoSEQ multiplex PCR; TCRdb holds only in-frame clones, not every one. V, J and clone size reflect that table, while D and trimming were determined from the DNA. The data show about 130,000 clones, around 89% seen once.

The receptor was derived from a man in his 60s with COVID-19, enrolled during active disease. Sample: peripheral blood. The J gene is TRBJ1-1, the V gene TRBV7-9; D is ambiguous. CDR3 amino acids: CASSLTSSPGNTEAFF. The CDR3 DNA is TGTGCCAGCAGCTTAACTTCTTCTCCCGGGAACACTGAAGCTTTCTTT.